The TCR beta chain under discussion was sequenced for a study of blood T cell repertoires in COVID-19. Study-wide context: There were acute and convalescent COVID-19 samples, and they came from the United States, Italy and Spain.

V gave up 1 base and J gave up 1 base; unmatched junction bases: 5. Germline V lookup: CDR1 SNHLY, CDR2 FYNNEI. The CDR3 is 17 amino acids. Profiled with immunoSEQ multiplex PCR; TCRdb holds only in-frame clones, not every one. The sample has roughly 140,000 clones, 84% seen once. The sequence was obtained from a woman between 50 and 59 years old in a cohort sampled during active or convalescent COVID-19. The V and J genes are TRBV2 and TRBJ2-2, with 8 positions matching TRBD1. Sample: peripheral blood. The CDR3 is CASSEGRGPGNTGELFF. CDR3 DNA: TGTGCCAGCAGTGAAGGCAGGGGGCCTGGGAACACCGGGGAGCTGTTTTTT.